This TCR beta chain was observed in a study of OX40 agonist ivuxolimab in advanced cancers. About the study: The eligibility criteria allowed prior anti-PD-1, anti-PD-L1 or anti-CTLA-4 therapy, and 30% to 40% had some.

The V gene lost 0 bases and the J gene lost 6 bases, with 18 bases spanning the gap. The germline V gene encodes CDR1 SGHTA and CDR2 FQGNSA. The CDR3 runs 16 residues. Profiling relied on immunoSEQ multiplex PCR, and the TCRdb table lists in-frame clones only, not all of them. The sample has more than 35,000 clones, 65% to 85% seen once. Sequenced here: CD4+ or CD8+ T cells sorted from blood, sampled in a trial of the OX40 agonist ivuxolimab. The rearrangement uses TRBV7-2 and TRBJ2-7; D uncertain. This clonotype was obtained from an adult with an advanced solid tumor such as melanoma, head and neck, liver or kidney cancer. CDR3 residues: CASSLASLVSLREQYF. The DNA of the CDR3 is TGTGCCAGCAGCTTAGCGTCCCTAGTCTCTCTCCGCGAGCAGTACTTC.